This T cell receptor beta chain is from a study of T-cell reconstitution after alpha-beta-depleted transplantation in children. This clonotype has at least ten counts. Its antigen is unknown. Study observations and caveats: Surviving recipient T cells and intrathymic progenitors accounted for some patients' high TCRbeta diversity at day 60. T cells produced anew were the main source of T-cell counts and diversity one year after transplant. There were reportedly several hundred expanded graft clones from which alpha-beta T cells came about two months after transplant.

Unique molecular identifiers featured in how the TCRbeta library was prepared. TCRdb used MiXCR to reprocess the PCR reads, holding one entry per CDR3 protein. The sample carries 750,000 to 950,000 distinct CDR3 sequences, roughly 15% recorded once. The sequencing here drew on PBMCs, mostly from graft donor cells, taken 360 days after TCRalphabeta/CD19-depleted stem cell transplant. The clonotype comes from a male patient between 5 and 17 years old who had a stem cell transplant for acute lymphoblastic leukemia, so the T cells may come from the graft donor.

CDR3 region: CATHGDRGTDTQYF. Here the CDR3 DNA reads TGTGCCACCCACGGGGACCGAGGAACAGATACGCAGTATTTT. The chain is built from TRBV24-1 and TRBJ2-3; either TRBD1 or TRBD2 may fit D (5 bases each). The V end lost 9 bases, the J end lost 3 bases, and 15 bases lay between the germline ends. The CDR3 sequence is 14 residues long. The germline CDR1 and CDR2 sequences are KGHDR and SFDVKD.